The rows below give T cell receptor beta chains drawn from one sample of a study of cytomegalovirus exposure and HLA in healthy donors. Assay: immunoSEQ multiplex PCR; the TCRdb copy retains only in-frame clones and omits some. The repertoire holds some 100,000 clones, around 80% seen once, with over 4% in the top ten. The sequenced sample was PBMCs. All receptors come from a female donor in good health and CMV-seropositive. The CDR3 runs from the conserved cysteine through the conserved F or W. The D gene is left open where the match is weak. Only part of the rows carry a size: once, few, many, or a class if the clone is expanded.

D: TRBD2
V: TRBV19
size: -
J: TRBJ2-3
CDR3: CASSIGLAGGTDTQYF
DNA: TGTGCCAGTAGTATAGGACTAGCGGGAGGGACAGATACGCAGTATTTT

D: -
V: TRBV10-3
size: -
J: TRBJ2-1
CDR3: CAISGLGGSYNEQFF
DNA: TGTGCCATCAGCGGTTTGGGAGGCTCCTACAATGAGCAGTTCTTC

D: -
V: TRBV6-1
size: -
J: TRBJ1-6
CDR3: CASSEAVAGLSPLHF
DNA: TGTGCCAGCAGTGAAGCTGTCGCAGGGTTGTCACCCCTCCACTTT

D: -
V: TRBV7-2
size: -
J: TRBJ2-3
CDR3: CASSLGTSPPTDTQYF
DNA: TGTGCCAGCAGCTTAGGTACTAGCCCTCCCACAGATACGCAGTATTTT

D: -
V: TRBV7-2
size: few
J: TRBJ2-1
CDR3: CASSLVLGRVGNEQFF
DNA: TGTGCCAGCAGCTTAGTTCTTGGCAGGGTAGGCAATGAGCAGTTCTTC

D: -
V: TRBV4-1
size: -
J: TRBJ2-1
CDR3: CASSPNPSTSISSDEQFF
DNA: TGCGCCAGCAGCCCCAACCCCTCGACTAGTATCTCGTCTGATGAGCAGTTCTTC

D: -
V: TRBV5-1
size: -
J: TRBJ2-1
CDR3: CASSLATGRNEQFF
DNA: TGCGCCAGCAGCTTGGCCACAGGGCGTAATGAGCAGTTCTTC

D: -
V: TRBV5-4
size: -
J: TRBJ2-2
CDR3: CASSSPQGNTGELFF
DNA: TGTGCCAGCAGCTCGCCCCAGGGCAACACCGGGGAGCTGTTTTTT

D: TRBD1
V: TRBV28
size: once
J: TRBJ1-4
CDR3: CASSPDRAVNEKLFF
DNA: TGTGCCAGCAGTCCGGACAGGGCCGTCAATGAAAAACTGTTTTTT

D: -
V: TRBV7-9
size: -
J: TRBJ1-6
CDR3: CASSLGDNSPLHF
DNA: TGTGCCAGCAGCTTAGGAGATAATTCACCCCTCCACTTT

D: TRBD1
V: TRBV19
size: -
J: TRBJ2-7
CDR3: CASSNYPGQGPYEQYF
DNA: TGTGCCAGTAGTAATTACCCCGGACAGGGACCCTACGAGCAGTACTTC

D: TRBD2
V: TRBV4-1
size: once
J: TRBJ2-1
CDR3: CASSHPGLAFWYNEQFF
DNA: TGCGCCAGCAGCCATCCCGGACTAGCTTTTTGGTACAATGAGCAGTTCTTC

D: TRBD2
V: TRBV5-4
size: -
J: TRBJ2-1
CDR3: CASSGLAGGLPYNEQFF
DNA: TGTGCCAGCAGCGGACTAGCGGGGGGACTTCCCTACAATGAGCAGTTCTTC

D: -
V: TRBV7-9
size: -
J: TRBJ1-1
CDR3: CSSSLRPGSTEAFF
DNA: TGTTCCAGCAGCTTAAGACCTGGGAGCACTGAAGCTTTCTTT

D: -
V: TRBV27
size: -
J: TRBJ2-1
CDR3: CASSPREPSYNEQFF
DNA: TGTGCCAGCAGTCCCCGCGAGCCTTCCTACAATGAGCAGTTCTTC

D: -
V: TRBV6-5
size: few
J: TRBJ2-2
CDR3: CASSKGAGELFF
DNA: TGTGCCAGCAGCAAGGGGGCCGGGGAGCTGTTTTTT

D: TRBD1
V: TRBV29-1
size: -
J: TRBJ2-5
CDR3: CSVEDPWDRIGETQYF
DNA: TGCAGCGTTGAAGATCCCTGGGACAGGATTGGGGAGACCCAGTACTTC

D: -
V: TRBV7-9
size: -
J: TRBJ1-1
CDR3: CASGPWTANTEAFF
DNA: TGTGCCAGCGGCCCGTGGACAGCGAACACTGAAGCTTTCTTT

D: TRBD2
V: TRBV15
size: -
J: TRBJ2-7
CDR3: CATSRGTSGYEQYF
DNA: TGTGCCACCAGCAGGGGGACTAGCGGCTACGAGCAGTACTTC

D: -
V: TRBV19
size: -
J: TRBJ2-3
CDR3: CATQVTANTDTQYF
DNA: TGTGCCACCCAGGTAACGGCGAACACAGATACGCAGTATTTT

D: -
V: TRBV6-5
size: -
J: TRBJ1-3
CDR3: CASNSGAAPRNTIYF
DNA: TGTGCCAGCAACTCAGGAGCGGCTCCGCGAAACACCATATATTTT

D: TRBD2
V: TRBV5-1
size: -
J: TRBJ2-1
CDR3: CASSWVAGGGHEQFF
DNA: TGCGCCAGCAGCTGGGTAGCGGGAGGGGGGCATGAGCAGTTCTTC

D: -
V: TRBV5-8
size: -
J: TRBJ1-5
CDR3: CASSGGVRAQHF
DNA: TGTGCCAGCAGCGGGGGGGTAAGGGCCCAGCATTTT

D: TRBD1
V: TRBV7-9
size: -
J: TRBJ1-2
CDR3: CSSSLAGGQAGVGYTF
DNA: TGTTCCAGCAGCTTAGCGGGGGGACAGGCCGGCGTGGGCTACACCTTC

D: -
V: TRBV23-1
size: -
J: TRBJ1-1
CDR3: CASRWRQGPNTEAFF
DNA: TGCGCCAGCCGATGGAGGCAGGGGCCGAACACTGAAGCTTTCTTT

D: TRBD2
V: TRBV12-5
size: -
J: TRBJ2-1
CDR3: CASGIAGGRNEQFF
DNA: TGTGCTAGTGGGATAGCGGGAGGGCGGAATGAGCAGTTCTTC

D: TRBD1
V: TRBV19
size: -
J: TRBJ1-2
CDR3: CASTTGTGIFGYTF
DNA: TGTGCCAGCACGACAGGGACAGGGATCTTTGGCTACACCTTC

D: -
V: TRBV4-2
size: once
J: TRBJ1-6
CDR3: CASSQGMGRGSFSYNSPLHF
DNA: TGTGCCAGCAGCCAAGGGATGGGGCGAGGTTCCTTCTCCTATAATTCACCCCTCCACTTT

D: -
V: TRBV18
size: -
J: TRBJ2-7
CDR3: CASSPRAISYEQYF
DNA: TGTGCCAGCTCACCCAGGGCGATTTCCTACGAGCAGTACTTC

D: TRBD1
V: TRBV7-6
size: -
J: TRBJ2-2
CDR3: CAVGGQVNTGELFF
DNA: TGTGCCGTGGGGGGACAGGTGAACACCGGGGAGCTGTTTTTT

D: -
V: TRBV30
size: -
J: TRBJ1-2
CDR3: CAWSVAQGYGYTF
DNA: TGTGCCTGGAGTGTAGCCCAGGGTTACGGCTACACCTTC

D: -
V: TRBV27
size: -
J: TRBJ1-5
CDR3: CASSLLGDQPQHF
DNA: TGTGCCAGCAGTTTATTGGGCGATCAGCCCCAGCATTTT

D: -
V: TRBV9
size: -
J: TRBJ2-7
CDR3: CASSVDSSYEQYF
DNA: TGTGCCAGCAGCGTAGACAGTTCCTACGAGCAGTACTTC

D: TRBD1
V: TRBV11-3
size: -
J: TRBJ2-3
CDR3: CASSAGDRGSTDTQYF
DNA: TGTGCCAGCAGCGCAGGGGACAGGGGATCCACAGATACGCAGTATTTT

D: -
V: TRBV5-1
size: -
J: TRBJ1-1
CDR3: CASSHRVGVNTEAFF
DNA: TGTGCCAGCAGCCACAGGGTCGGAGTGAACACTGAAGCTTTCTTT

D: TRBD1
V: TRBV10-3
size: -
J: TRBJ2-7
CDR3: CATYVGQGEGAYEQYF
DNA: TGTGCCACGTACGTGGGACAGGGAGAAGGAGCCTACGAGCAGTACTTC

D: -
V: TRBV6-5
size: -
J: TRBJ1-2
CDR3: CASSLEGTGYTF
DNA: TGTGCCAGCAGTTTGGAGGGTACTGGCTACACCTTC

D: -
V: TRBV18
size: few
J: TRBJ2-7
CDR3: CASSPSEMFSYEQYF
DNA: TGTGCCAGCTCACCAAGCGAGATGTTCTCCTACGAGCAGTACTTC

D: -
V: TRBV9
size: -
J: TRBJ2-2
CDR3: CASSVEGGGDTGELFF
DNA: TGTGCCAGCAGCGTAGAAGGGGGGGGCGACACCGGGGAGCTGTTTTTT

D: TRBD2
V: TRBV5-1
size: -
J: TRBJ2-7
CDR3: CASSLSGGTYEQYF
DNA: TGCGCCAGCAGCTTGAGCGGGGGCACCTACGAGCAGTACTTC

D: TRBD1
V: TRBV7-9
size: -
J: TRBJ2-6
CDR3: CSSSLGQGISGANVLTF
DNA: TGTTCCAGCAGCTTAGGACAGGGCATCTCTGGGGCCAACGTCCTGACTTTC

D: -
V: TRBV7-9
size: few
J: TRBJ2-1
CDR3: CSSSLSESGHNEQFF
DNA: TGTTCCAGCAGCTTGTCGGAGAGCGGGCACAATGAGCAGTTCTTC

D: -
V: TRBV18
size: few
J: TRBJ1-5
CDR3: CASSYTATVEPQHF
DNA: TGTGCCAGCTCATACACAGCCACAGTAGAGCCCCAGCATTTT

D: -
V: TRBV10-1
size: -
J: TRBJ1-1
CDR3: CASMPAGGNTEAFF
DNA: TGCGCCAGCATGCCCGCCGGGGGGAACACTGAAGCTTTCTTT

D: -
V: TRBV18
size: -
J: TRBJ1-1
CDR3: CASSPGRSLNTEAFF
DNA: TGTGCCAGCTCACCAGGTCGGAGTTTGAACACTGAAGCTTTCTTT

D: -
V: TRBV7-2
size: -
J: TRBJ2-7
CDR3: CASSPAVTYEQYF
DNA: TGTGCCAGCAGCCCGGCGGTCACCTACGAGCAGTACTTC

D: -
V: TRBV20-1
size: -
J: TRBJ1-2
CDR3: CSAPGDYGYTF
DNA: TGCAGTGCACCCGGGGACTATGGCTACACCTTC

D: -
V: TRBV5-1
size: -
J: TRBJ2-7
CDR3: CASSFRGFDEQYF
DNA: TGCGCCAGCAGCTTCAGGGGATTCGACGAGCAGTACTTC

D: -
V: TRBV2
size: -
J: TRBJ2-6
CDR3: CASSEAAPGAGANVLTF
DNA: TGTGCCAGCAGTGAAGCGGCCCCCGGGGCTGGGGCCAACGTCCTGACTTTC

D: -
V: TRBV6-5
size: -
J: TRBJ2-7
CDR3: CASSYKAIAYEQYF
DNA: TGTGCCAGCAGTTACAAAGCCATAGCCTACGAGCAGTACTTC

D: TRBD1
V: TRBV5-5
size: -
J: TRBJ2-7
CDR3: CASSLLQGAYEQYF
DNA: TGTGCCAGCAGCCTTCTACAGGGGGCCTACGAGCAGTACTTC

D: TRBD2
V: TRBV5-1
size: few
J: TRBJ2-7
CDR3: CASSLGGSGSGGEQYF
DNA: TGCGCCAGCAGCTTGGGAGGCAGCGGGAGTGGTGGGGAGCAGTACTTC

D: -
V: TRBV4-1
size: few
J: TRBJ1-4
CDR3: CASSHGLGEVNEKLFF
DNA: TGCGCCAGCAGCCATGGGTTGGGGGAGGTAAATGAAAAACTGTTTTTT

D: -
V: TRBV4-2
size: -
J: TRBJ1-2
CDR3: CASSQASADGFGYTF
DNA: TGTGCCAGCAGCCAAGCCTCGGCAGACGGGTTTGGCTACACCTTC

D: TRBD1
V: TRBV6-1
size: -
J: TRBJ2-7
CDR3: CASSRQGLYEQYF
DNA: TGTGCCAGCAGTAGACAGGGGCTCTACGAGCAGTACTTC

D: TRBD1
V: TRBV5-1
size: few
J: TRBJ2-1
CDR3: CASSLSSGQGHEQFF
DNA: TGCGCCAGCAGCTTGTCCTCGGGACAGGGGCATGAGCAGTTCTTC

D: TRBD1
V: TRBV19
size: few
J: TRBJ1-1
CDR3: CASSKTGGNTEAFF
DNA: TGTGCCAGTAGTAAGACAGGGGGCAACACTGAAGCTTTCTTT